Reported below is one TCR beta chain. The sample is drawn from a study of blood T cell repertoires in COVID-19. Methods used by the authors: Using reference gene primer amplification, nucleated cell counts were estimated. The data were produced by immunoSEQ multiplex PCR, yet TCRdb's version contains in-frame clones alone and is incomplete. V and J calls and clone size come straight from that table; D and trimming were deduced from the DNA. This table holds more than 140,000 clones, roughly four fifths found once. This CDR3 is 12 amino acids long. V lost 8 bases to trimming and J lost 7 bases, with 14 bases between them.

V and J are TRBV12-3 or TRBV12-4 and TRBJ2-5; D is undetermined. The sequenced sample consisted of peripheral blood. The clonotype originates from a human donor in a cohort sampled during active COVID-19. CDR3 coding DNA: TGTGCCAGCTCCTTGGCTGTAGCGACCCAGTACTTC. It translates to CASSLAVATQYF.